The 29 T cell receptor beta chains in this list originate from one sample, sequenced in a study of OX40 agonist ivuxolimab in advanced cancers. Libraries were prepared by immunoSEQ multiplex PCR; TCRdb keeps only in-frame clonotypes and omits some of them. The data contain about 100,000 clones, 85% to 95% of them singletons. Sequenced here: CD4+ or CD8+ T cells sorted from blood, sampled in a trial of the OX40 agonist ivuxolimab. The receptors were sampled from an adult with an advanced solid tumor such as melanoma, head and neck, liver or kidney cancer.

The rearrangement uses TRBV6-1 and TRBJ1-5, with D unresolved. The ends were cut back, 4 bases at V and 3 bases at J, with 7 bases in the middle. The CDR3 sequence is 13 residues long. Looked up from germline, CDR1 is MNHNS and CDR2 is SASEGT. The CDR3 region is CASSVSNNQPQHF. The CDR3 nucleotides are TGTGCCAGCAGTGTCAGCAACAATCAGCCCCAGCATTTT.

The gene calls are TRBV4-1 and TRBJ2-2; tentative D call: TRBD2 (6 bases). Germline V gives CDR1 MGHRA, CDR2 YSYEKL. This CDR3 is 15 amino acids long. The V end lost 1 base, the J end lost 6 bases, and 12 bases lay between the germline ends. The chain's CDR3 is CASSQVSGDAGELFF. In DNA, the CDR3 is TGCGCCAGCAGCCAAGTTTCGGGGGACGCCGGGGAGCTGTTTTTT.

This chain joins TRBV6-5 and TRBJ1-3; D perhaps matches TRBD1 (6 bases). Germline V lookup: CDR1 MNHEY, CDR2 SVGAGI. This CDR3 comprises 14 residues. The ends were cut back, 5 bases at V and 0 bases at J, with 8 bases in the middle. The CDR3 loop is CASSGQYSGNTIYF. CDR3 bases: TGTGCCAGCAGTGGACAGTACTCTGGAAACACCATATATTTT.

V gene TRBV18 combines with J gene TRBJ2-3; 10 nucleotides match TRBD2. The ends lost 4 bases at V and 2 bases at J; junction bases unmatched: 3. CDR3 length: 15 residues. CDR1 is KGHSH, CDR2 LQKENI, per germline. As DNA, the CDR3 is TGTGCCAGCTCACAACTAGCGGGGTACACAGATACGCAGTATTTT. Translated, it gives CASSQLAGYTDTQYF.

V and J are TRBV7-3 and TRBJ2-5, with 7 bases identical to TRBD2. Trimming removed 2 bases from V and 1 base from J; junction bases left unmatched: 7. The CDR3 spans 16 residues. Germline CDR1 reads SGHTA; CDR2 reads FQGTGA. The CDR3 spells CASSLGEGGPQETQYF. The CDR3 DNA reads TGTGCCAGCAGCTTAGGGGAGGGAGGGCCCCAAGAGACCCAGTACTTC.

This clone was seen a single time. V usage is TRBV19 and J usage is TRBJ2-7, with 10 bases that match TRBD1. After removal of 7 bases from V and 0 bases from J, the junction contained 6 bases not matched to a gene. Germline CDR1 is LNHDA and CDR2 is SQIVND (reference sequence). The CDR3 has 15 residues. CDR3 bases: TGTGCCAGTACGAAGGGACAGGGGAGCTCCTACGAGCAGTACTTC. Amino acids: CASTKGQGSSYEQYF. Drawing the rest from reference TRBV19 and TRBJ2-7, the complete variable domain is DGGITQSPKYLFRKEGQNVTLSCEQNLNHDAMYWYRQDPGQGLRLIYYSQIVNDFQKGDIAEGYSVSREKKESFPLTVTSAQKNPTAFYLCASTKGQGSSYEQYFGPGTRLTVT.

CDR3 in amino acids: CASSPRTANTGELFF. CDR3 sequence (DNA): TGTGCCAGCAGCCCCAGGACAGCGAACACCGGGGAGCTGTTTTTT. The rearrangement links TRBV7-9 to TRBJ2-2; possible D gene TRBD1, 6 bases. The ends were cut back, 5 bases at V and 0 bases at J, with 10 bases in the middle. Germline V gene data show CDR1 as SEHNR and CDR2 as FQNEAQ (reference sequence). The CDR3 loop spans 15 amino acids.

The CDR3 loop reads CASSLTSGYATYEQYF. The CDR3 region has the DNA TGTGCCAGCAGCTTGACTAGCGGATATGCAACCTACGAGCAGTACTTC. This chain joins TRBV7-2 and TRBJ2-7; 9 bases are shared with TRBD2. The CDR3 spans 16 residues. Germline V gives CDR1 SGHTA, CDR2 FQGNSA. The V gene end was trimmed by 3 bases and the J gene end by 2 bases; junction bases not matched to a gene: 8.

This chain joins TRBV7-2 and TRBJ2-7; 13 positions match TRBD2. The junction had 7 bases not matched to a gene; V was cut back by 4 bases and J by 4 bases. The CDR3 spans 16 residues. Germline V lookup: CDR1 SGHTA, CDR2 FQGNSA. CDR3 sequence reads: CASSSPRTSGRYEQYF. In DNA form, the CDR3 reads TGTGCCAGCAGCTCTCCCCGGACTAGCGGGAGATACGAGCAGTACTTC.

V and J are TRBV15 and TRBJ2-1, with 9 bases fitting TRBD1. The CDR3 has 14 residues. V was pared by 5 bases and J by 14 bases, with 13 bases of the junction left unmatched. Germline V gene lookup returns CDR1 LNHNV and CDR2 YYDKDF (reference sequence). CDR3 nucleotide sequence: TGTGCCACCAGCGCGTTCCAGGGACAGGGAATAAAGTTCTTC. This codes for CATSAFQGQGIKFF.

The chain joins TRBV30 to TRBJ2-7; the match to TRBD2 covers 10 bases. CDR1 is GTSNPN, CDR2 SVGIG, per germline (reference sequence). V lost 5 bases and J lost 4; bases outside the gene matches: 11. The CDR3 consists of 15 residues. The CDR3 DNA is TGTGCCTGGGCATTTCCTAGCGGGAGAACGTACGAGCAGTACTTC. This gives the protein CAWAFPSGRTYEQYF.

This chain joins TRBV30 and TRBJ1-5, with TRBD1 as a possible D gene (5 bases). This CDR3 is built from 14 residues. V gave up 2 bases and J gave up 3 bases, with 11 bases separating them. CDR1 and CDR2 (germline): GTSNPN, SVGIG (reference sequence). The CDR3 loop is CAWSLPGPNQPQHF. The CDR3 nucleotides read TGTGCCTGGAGTCTCCCGGGGCCCAATCAGCCCCAGCATTTT.

This clone was observed a single time. The chain employs TRBV7-6 and TRBJ2-3, with D unclear. The CDR3 is 12 residues long. Germline V gene data show CDR1 as SGHVS and CDR2 as FNYEAQ. V shed 5 bases and J shed 5 bases, with 8 bases lying between them. The CDR3 sequence: CASSRWQDTQYF. The CDR3 DNA is TGTGCCAGCAGCCGATGGCAAGATACGCAGTATTTT.

This chain links TRBV15 with TRBJ2-2, with D perhaps matching TRBD1 or TRBD2 (5 bases each). V dropped 9 bases and J dropped 5 bases, with 16 bases sitting between them. This CDR3 is built from 14 residues. Per the germline V gene, CDR1 is LNHNV and CDR2 is YYDKDF (reference sequence). CDR3 sequence reads: CATTRGRLTGELFF. The DNA for the CDR3 is TGTGCCACGACCCGGGGCAGACTTACCGGGGAGCTGTTTTTT.

The chain uses TRBV4-1 and TRBJ2-3; 13 bases line up with TRBD2. Per germline, CDR1 MGHRA and CDR2 YSYEKL. The CDR3 runs to 15 residues. Trimming took 9 bases from V and 6 from J; bases not matched to a gene: 9. CDR3 region: CASRTSGRARDTQYF. The CDR3 DNA follows: TGCGCCAGTAGAACTAGCGGGAGGGCCCGGGATACGCAGTATTTT.

The chain carries TRBV29-1 and TRBJ2-5; TRBD1 matches 7 bases. With 3 bases clipped from V and 3 bases from J, the junction kept 4 bases outside the gene matches. This CDR3 has 13 residues. CDR1 and CDR2 from the germline V gene are SQVTM and ANQGSEA. This CDR3 reads CSVEGQRKETQYF. The CDR3, as DNA: TGCAGCGTTGAGGGACAGAGAAAAGAGACCCAGTACTTC.

The rearrangement links TRBV7-2 to TRBJ2-4; perhaps TRBD2 as D (5 bases). The germline V gene encodes CDR1 SGHTA and CDR2 FQGNSA. V lost 0 bases and J lost 9, with 9 bases in between. The CDR3 has 13 amino acids. CDR3 amino acids: CASSLAGVGIQYF. For the CDR3, the DNA is TGTGCCAGCAGCTTAGCGGGAGTGGGCATTCAGTACTTC.

V usage is TRBV28 and J usage is TRBJ1-5; D gene ambiguous. CDR3 size: 12 residues. Trimming removed 2 bases from V and 14 bases from J, with 13 bases in between. CDR1 MDHEN and CDR2 SYDVKM come from the germline V gene. CDR3 residues: CASSLNPGSEHF. The CDR3 region has the DNA TGTGCCAGCAGTTTAAACCCGGGATCAGAGCATTTT.

The V call is TRBV28, the J call TRBJ1-5; D ambiguous. This CDR3 is built from 14 residues. In germline, CDR1 is MDHEN, CDR2 SYDVKM. Trimming removed 6 bases at V and 0 bases at J, with 9 bases between. CDR3 loop: CASRKRGSNQPQHF. CDR3 in DNA: TGTGCCAGCAGGAAGCGGGGTAGCAATCAGCCCCAGCATTTT.

The rearrangement joins TRBV5-1 to TRBJ2-5; TRBD1 is a possible D gene (6 bases). This CDR3 is built from 14 residues. V gave up 2 bases and J gave up 2 bases, with 10 bases separating them. CDR1 and CDR2 (germline): SGHRS, YFSETQ. The CDR3 loop reads CASSLLTGQETQYF. The CDR3 bases are TGCGCCAGCAGCTTACTGACAGGTCAAGAGACCCAGTACTTC.

The CDR3 DNA follows: TGCAGCGTCGGTCCGGGACCCACGTCGGAGCAGTACTTC. Its translation is CSVGPGPTSEQYF. J is TRBJ2-7 and V is TRBV29-1; D is perhaps TRBD1 or TRBD2 (5 bases each). This CDR3 comprises 13 residues. V gave up 6 bases and J gave up 7 bases, with 19 bases separating them. The germline CDR1 and CDR2 sequences are SQVTM and ANQGSEA.

The chain couples TRBV11-2 to TRBJ2-1; 8 positions agree with TRBD2. V was clipped by 1 base and J by 6 bases; unmatched bases: 5. The V gene's germline CDR1 is SGHAT and CDR2 FQNNGV. This CDR3 has 15 amino acids. The CDR3 DNA reads as TGTGCCAGCAGCTTAGGAAGCGGGAGAATCAATGAGCAGTTCTTC. Translated, it gives CASSLGSGRINEQFF.

This clone was seen only a few times. CDR3: CASSRGGGGSEAFF. The CDR3 DNA reads as TGTGCCAGTAGCCGCGGGGGCGGCGGATCTGAAGCTTTCTTT. This sequence joins TRBV19 and TRBJ1-1; maybe TRBD1 (6 bases). CDR1 is LNHDA, CDR2 SQIVND, per germline (reference sequence). The V and J ends lost 6 bases and 6 bases respectively, with 17 bases between them. The CDR3 is made up of 14 amino acids.

V gene TRBV9 combines with J gene TRBJ2-5; D unclear. The CDR3 contains 14 residues. Germline CDR1 and CDR2: SGDLS and YYNGEE. V gave up 5 bases and J gave up 5 bases, with 16 bases separating them. The DNA of the CDR3 is TGTGCCAGCAGTTTAGGACCGATTCAGGAGACCCAGTACTTC. This encodes CASSLGPIQETQYF.

V gene TRBV7-3 combines with J gene TRBJ2-1, with D possibly matching TRBD2 (6 bases). Germline lookup yields CDR1 SGHTA and CDR2 FQGTGA. The CDR3 runs to 14 residues. Trimming removed 2 bases from V and 4 bases from J, with 9 bases in between. CDR3 loop: CASSLASEYNEQFF. Written as DNA, the CDR3 is TGTGCCAGCAGCTTAGCTAGCGAGTACAATGAGCAGTTCTTC.

V is TRBV5-1 and J is TRBJ2-7; D is perhaps TRBD1 (6 bases). V gave up 2 bases and J gave up 6 bases, with 15 bases separating them. Germline V gene sequence: CDR1 SGHRS, CDR2 YFSETQ. This CDR3 is built from 14 residues. CDR3 coding DNA: TGCGCCAGCAGCTTATCGGGACAAGGTACCGAGCAGTACTTC. Residues: CASSLSGQGTEQYF.

This chain connects TRBV6-6 to TRBJ2-7; perhaps TRBD1 as D (6 bases). V was clipped by 6 bases and J by 4 bases, with 19 bases between them. The CDR3 has 15 residues. CDR1 and CDR2 (germline): MNHNY, SVGAGI (reference sequence). The CDR3 DNA follows: TGTGCCAGCAGATCTATCCGGGACACACAATACGAGCAGTACTTC. Translation gives CASRSIRDTQYEQYF.

V and J are TRBV27 and TRBJ2-7, with TRBD2 matching over 13 bases. Germline CDR1 reads MNHEY; CDR2 reads SMNVEV (reference sequence). Trimming cost V 5 bases and J 6 bases; bases outside gene matches: 10. The CDR3 loop spans 16 amino acids. The CDR3, as DNA: TGTGCCAGCAGTCCCCGGACTAGCGGGAGTAGTAGCGAGCAGTACTTC. The encoded protein is CASSPRTSGSSSEQYF.

V usage is TRBV11-3 and J usage is TRBJ2-2; D ambiguous. The length of the CDR3 is 13 residues. CDR1 SGHNT and CDR2 YENEEA come from the germline V gene. Trimming left V 0 bases short and J 7 bases short, with 6 bases between. CDR3 DNA sequence: TGTGCCAGCAGCTTAGAGGTGGGCGGGGAGCTGTTTTTT. This codes for CASSLEVGGELFF.